This TCR beta chain was recovered during a study of Graves' ophthalmopathy and Graves' hyperthyroidism. This clonotype was observed at least ten times. Germline V CDR1 and CDR2: LGHNT, FRNRAP. Trimming took 1 base from V and 3 from J, leaving 6 bases between them. This CDR3 is built from 14 residues. Transcripts of RNA were the source for amplifying TCR beta CDR3 regions. The first-round RT-PCR employed HTBI primers together with the Qiagen OneStep RT-PCR kit. A multiplex PCR was then performed as the second round. TCRdb fed the multiplex PCR reads into MiXCR, producing one record per CDR3 protein. In the table there are about 400,000 distinct CDR3 sequences, around 20% of which are singletons.

The rearrangement links TRBV12-5 to TRBJ2-2; D not certain. Sequencing used peripheral blood. The clonotype originates from a woman under 30 with Graves' ophthalmopathy. CDR3 coding DNA: TGTGCTAGTGGTTTGGGTGTCGACACCGGGGAGCTGTTTTTT. As protein: CASGLGVDTGELFF.